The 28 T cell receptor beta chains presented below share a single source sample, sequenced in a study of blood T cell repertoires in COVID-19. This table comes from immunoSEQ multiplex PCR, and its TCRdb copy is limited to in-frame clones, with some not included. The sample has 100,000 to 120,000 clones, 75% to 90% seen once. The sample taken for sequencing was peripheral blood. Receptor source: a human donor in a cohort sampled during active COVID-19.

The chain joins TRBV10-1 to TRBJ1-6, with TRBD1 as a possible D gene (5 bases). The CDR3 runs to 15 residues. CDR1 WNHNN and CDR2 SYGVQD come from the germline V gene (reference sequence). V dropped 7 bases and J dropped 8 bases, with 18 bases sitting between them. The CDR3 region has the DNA TGCGCCAGCATTGGGTTAGGGGCCCCTGATTCACCCCTCCACTTT. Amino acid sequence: CASIGLGAPDSPLHF.

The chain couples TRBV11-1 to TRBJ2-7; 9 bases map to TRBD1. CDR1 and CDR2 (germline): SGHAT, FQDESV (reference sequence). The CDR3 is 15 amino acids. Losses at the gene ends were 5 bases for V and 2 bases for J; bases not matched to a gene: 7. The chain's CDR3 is CASSTRTGEAYEQYF. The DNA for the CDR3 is TGTGCCAGCAGCACCCGGACAGGGGAGGCCTACGAGCAGTACTTC.

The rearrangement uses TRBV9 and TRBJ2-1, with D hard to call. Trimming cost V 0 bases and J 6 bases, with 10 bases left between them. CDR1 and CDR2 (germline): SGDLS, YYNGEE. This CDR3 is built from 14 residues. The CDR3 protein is CASSVGGQTNEQFF. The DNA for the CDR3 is TGTGCCAGCAGCGTAGGTGGGCAGACCAATGAGCAGTTCTTC.

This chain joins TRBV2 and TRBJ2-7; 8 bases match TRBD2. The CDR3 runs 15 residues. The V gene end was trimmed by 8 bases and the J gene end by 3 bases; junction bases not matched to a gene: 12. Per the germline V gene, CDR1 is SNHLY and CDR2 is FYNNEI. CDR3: CASLVSGGVDYEQYF. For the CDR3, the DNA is TGTGCCAGCCTGGTGTCGGGGGGGGTTGACTACGAGCAGTACTTC.

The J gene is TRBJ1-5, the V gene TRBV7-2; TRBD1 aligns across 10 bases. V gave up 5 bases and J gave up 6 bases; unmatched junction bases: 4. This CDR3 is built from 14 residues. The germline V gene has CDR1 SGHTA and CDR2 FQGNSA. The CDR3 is CASSLGQGVQPQHF. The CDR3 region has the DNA TGTGCCAGCAGCCTAGGACAGGGGGTTCAGCCCCAGCATTTT.

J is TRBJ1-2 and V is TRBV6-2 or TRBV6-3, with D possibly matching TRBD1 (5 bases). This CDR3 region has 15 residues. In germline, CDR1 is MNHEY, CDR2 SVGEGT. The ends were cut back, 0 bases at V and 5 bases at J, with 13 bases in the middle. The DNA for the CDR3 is TGTGCCAGCAGTTACTCGAACTCCCGGGGGTATGGCTACACCTTC. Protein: CASSYSNSRGYGYTF.

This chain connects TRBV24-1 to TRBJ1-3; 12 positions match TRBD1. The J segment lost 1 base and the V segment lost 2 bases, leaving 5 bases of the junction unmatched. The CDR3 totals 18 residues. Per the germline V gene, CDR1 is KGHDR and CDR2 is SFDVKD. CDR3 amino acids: CATSDSGQGAASGNTIYF. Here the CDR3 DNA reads TGTGCCACCAGTGATTCGGGACAGGGGGCGGCTTCTGGAAACACCATATATTTT.

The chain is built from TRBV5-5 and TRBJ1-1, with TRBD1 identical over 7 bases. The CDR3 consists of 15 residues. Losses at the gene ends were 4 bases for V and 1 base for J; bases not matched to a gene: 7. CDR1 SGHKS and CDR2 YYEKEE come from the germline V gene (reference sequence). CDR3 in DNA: TGTGCCAGCAGCACAGCAGGGGGTAGGAACACTGAAGCTTTCTTT. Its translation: CASSTAGGRNTEAFF.

The CDR3 DNA follows: TGTGCCAGCAGTTACTCTTCCCAGGGTGGCGAGCAGTACTTC. Translated: CASSYSSQGGEQYF. The V gene is TRBV6-5, the J gene TRBJ2-7; TRBD1 might be the D (5 bases). Germline V gene lookup returns CDR1 MNHEY and CDR2 SVGAGI. V gave up 0 bases and J gave up 6 bases, with 12 bases separating them. This CDR3 region has 14 residues.

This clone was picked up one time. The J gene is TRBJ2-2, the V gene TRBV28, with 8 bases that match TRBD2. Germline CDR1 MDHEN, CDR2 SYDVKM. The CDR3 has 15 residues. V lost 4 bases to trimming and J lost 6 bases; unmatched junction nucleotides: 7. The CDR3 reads CASSSPGGRAGELFF. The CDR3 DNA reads TGTGCCAGCAGTTCCCCGGGGGGGAGGGCCGGGGAGCTGTTTTTT. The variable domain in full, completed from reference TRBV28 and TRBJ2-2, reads DVKVTQSSRYLVKRTGEKVFLECVQDMDHENMFWYRQDPGLGLRLIYFSYDVKMKEKGDIPEGYSVSREKKERFSLILESASTNQTSMYLCASSSPGGRAGELFFGEGSRLTVL.

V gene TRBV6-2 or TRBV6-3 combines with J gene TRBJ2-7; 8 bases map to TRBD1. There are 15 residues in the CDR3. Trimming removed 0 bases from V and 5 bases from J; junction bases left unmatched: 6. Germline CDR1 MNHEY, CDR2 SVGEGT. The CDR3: CASSYSDRVMNEQYF. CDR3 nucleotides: TGTGCCAGCAGTTACTCGGACAGGGTTATGAACGAGCAGTACTTC.

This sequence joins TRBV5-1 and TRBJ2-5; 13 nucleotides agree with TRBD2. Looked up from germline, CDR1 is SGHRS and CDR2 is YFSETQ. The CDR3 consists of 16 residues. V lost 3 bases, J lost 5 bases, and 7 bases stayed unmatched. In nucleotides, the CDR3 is TGCGCCAGCAGCTGGGGGGGACTAGCGGGGCCGGAGACCCAGTACTTC. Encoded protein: CASSWGGLAGPETQYF.

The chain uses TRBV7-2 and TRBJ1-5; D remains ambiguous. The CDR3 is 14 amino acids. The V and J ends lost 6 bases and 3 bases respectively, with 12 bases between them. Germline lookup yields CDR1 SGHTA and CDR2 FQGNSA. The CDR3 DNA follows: TGTGCCAGCAGATCCGCTGGGCCCAATCAGCCCCAGCATTTT. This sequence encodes CASRSAGPNQPQHF. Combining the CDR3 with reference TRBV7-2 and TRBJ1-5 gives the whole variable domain GAGVSQSPSNKVTEKGKDVELRCDPISGHTALYWYRQSLGQGLEFLIYFQGNSAPDKSGLPSDRFSAERTGGSVSTLTIQRTQQEDSAVYLCASRSAGPNQPQHFGDGTRLSIL.

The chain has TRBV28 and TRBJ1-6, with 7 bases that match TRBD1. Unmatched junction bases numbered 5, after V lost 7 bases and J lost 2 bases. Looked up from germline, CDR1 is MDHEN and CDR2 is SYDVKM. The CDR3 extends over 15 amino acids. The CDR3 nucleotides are TGTGCCAGCACCTACAGGGGTCCCTATAATTCACCCCTCCACTTT. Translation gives CASTYRGPYNSPLHF. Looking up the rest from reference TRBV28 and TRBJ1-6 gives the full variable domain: DVKVTQSSRYLVKRTGEKVFLECVQDMDHENMFWYRQDPGLGLRLIYFSYDVKMKEKGDIPEGYSVSREKKERFSLILESASTNQTSMYLCASTYRGPYNSPLHFGNGTRLTVT.

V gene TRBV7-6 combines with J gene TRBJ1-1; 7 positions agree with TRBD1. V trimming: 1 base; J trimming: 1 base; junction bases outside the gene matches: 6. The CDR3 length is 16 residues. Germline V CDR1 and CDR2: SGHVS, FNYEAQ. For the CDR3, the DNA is TGTGCCAGCAGCTTAGTAGGGGGCAGAGGGAACACTGAAGCTTTCTTT. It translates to CASSLVGGRGNTEAFF.

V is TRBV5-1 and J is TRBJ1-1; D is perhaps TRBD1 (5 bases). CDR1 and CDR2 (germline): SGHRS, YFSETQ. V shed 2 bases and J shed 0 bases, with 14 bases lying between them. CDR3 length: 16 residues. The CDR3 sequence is CASSLGVGRMNTEAFF. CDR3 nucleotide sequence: TGCGCCAGCAGCTTAGGGGTAGGCAGGATGAACACTGAAGCTTTCTTT.

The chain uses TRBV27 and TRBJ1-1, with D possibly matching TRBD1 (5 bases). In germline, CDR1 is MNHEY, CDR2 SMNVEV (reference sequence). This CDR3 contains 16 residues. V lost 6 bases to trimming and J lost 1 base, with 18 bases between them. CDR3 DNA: TGTGCCAGCAGCTCTCGAAAAGGGACTTGGAACACTGAAGCTTTCTTT. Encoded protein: CASSSRKGTWNTEAFF.

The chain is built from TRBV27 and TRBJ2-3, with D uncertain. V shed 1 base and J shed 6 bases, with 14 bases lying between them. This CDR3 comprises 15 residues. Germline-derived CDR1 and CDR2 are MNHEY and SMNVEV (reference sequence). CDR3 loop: CASSLYAVDPDTQYF. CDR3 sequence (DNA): TGTGCCAGCAGTTTATATGCGGTTGATCCCGATACGCAGTATTTT.

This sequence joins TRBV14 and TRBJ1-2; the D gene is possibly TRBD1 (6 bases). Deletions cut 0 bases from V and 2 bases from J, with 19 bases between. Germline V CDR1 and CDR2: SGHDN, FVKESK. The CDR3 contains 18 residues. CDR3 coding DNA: TGTGCCAGCAGCCAAGAGCAATTAAGGGCCACAGGGAACTATGGCTACACCTTC. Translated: CASSQEQLRATGNYGYTF.

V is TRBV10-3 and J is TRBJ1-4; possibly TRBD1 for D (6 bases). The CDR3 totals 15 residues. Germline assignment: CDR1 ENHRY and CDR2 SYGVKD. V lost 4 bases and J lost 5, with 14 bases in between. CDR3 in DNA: TGTGCCATCAGTGGATCCGGGACACTGAATGAAAAACTGTTTTTT. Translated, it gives CAISGSGTLNEKLFF.

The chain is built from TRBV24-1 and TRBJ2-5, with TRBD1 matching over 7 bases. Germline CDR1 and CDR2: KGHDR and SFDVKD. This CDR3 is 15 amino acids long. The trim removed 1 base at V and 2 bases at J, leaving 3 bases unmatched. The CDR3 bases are TGTGCCACCAGTGATTTCTGGGACAGTCAAGAGACCCAGTACTTC. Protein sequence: CATSDFWDSQETQYF.

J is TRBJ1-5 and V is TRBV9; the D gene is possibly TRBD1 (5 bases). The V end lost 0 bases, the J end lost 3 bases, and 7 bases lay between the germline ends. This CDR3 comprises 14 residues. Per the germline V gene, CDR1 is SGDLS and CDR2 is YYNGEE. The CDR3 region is CASSVGQINQPQHF. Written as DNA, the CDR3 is TGTGCCAGCAGCGTAGGACAGATCAATCAGCCCCAGCATTTT.

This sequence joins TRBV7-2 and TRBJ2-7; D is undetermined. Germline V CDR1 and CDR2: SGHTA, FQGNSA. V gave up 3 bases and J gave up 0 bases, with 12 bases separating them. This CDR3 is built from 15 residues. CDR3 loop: CASSFSPVLSYEQYF. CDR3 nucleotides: TGTGCCAGCAGCTTTTCACCAGTCCTCTCCTACGAGCAGTACTTC.

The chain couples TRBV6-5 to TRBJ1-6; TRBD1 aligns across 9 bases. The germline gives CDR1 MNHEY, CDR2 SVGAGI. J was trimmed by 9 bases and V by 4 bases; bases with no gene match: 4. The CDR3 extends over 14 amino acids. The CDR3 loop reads CASSWTGDGSPLHF. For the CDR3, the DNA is TGTGCCAGCAGTTGGACAGGGGACGGTTCACCCCTCCACTTT.

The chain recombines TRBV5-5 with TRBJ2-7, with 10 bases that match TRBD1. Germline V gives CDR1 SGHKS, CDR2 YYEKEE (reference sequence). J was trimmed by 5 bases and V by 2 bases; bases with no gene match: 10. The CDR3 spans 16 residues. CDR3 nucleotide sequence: TGTGCCAGCAGCTTTTACCGGGACAGGGGTCGCAACGAGCAGTACTTC. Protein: CASSFYRDRGRNEQYF.

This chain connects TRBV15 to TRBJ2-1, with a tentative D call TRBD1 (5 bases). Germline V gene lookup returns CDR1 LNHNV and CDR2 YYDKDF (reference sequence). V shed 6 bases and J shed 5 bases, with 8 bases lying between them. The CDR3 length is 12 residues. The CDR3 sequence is CATRGADNEQFF. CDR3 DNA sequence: TGTGCCACCAGAGGGGCAGACAATGAGCAGTTCTTC.

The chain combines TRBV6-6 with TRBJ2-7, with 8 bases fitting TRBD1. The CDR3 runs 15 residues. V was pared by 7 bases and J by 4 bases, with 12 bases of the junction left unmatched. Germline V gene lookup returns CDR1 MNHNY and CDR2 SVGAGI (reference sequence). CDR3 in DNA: TGTGCCAGCATACGTAAGACAGGGGCCCTTTACGAGCAGTACTTC. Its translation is CASIRKTGALYEQYF.

The CDR3: CASSYSGGVLSYGYTF. Here the CDR3 DNA reads TGTGCCAGCAGTTACTCAGGCGGCGTCCTTTCGTATGGCTACACCTTC. The V gene is TRBV6-5, the J gene TRBJ1-2, with D unclear. Trimming pared 0 bases from V and 5 bases from J, leaving 16 bases between. CDR1 is MNHEY and CDR2 is SVGAGI in the germline V gene. There are 16 residues in the CDR3.